This entry describes one TCR beta chain. In assigning cohorts, the study relied on participant-reported clinical history. This sample is part of a study of blood T cell repertoires in COVID-19. At the level of the study: The cDNA or gDNA used as material had been derived from T cells, B-cell-depleted T cells, or PBMCs.

Sequencing used immunoSEQ multiplex PCR; TCRdb keeps in-frame clones, though not all of them. The repertoire includes approximately 450,000 clones, 75% to 90% of them detected once, and 1% to 1.3% sits in the top ten. The CDR3 is 14 amino acids. In germline, CDR1 is MDHEN, CDR2 SYDVKM. V dropped 10 bases and J dropped 1; count of bases not matched to a gene: 7. This receptor was obtained from a man aged 25 to 40 who had recovered from COVID-19. The V and J genes are TRBV28 and TRBJ2-1, with 7 bases lining up with TRBD2. Sequenced sample: PBMCs or T cells enriched from blood (not recorded which). CDR3 DNA: TGTGCCACCTTACGCGGGGGTTCCTACAATGAGCAGTTCTTC. Translated: CATLRGGSYNEQFF.